Reported below is one T cell receptor beta chain. No antigen is known for it. This entry is derived from a study of CD8 T cells in ankylosing spondylitis. Study-wide results and limits: Reportedly, matched ankylosing spondylitis synovial fluid was significantly enriched for disease-linked clones. What seemed typical of ankylosing spondylitis blood was a TCR beta motif built from several highly homologous variants.

Looked up from germline, CDR1 is DFQATT and CDR2 is SNEGSKA (reference sequence). The CDR3 sequence is 14 residues long. The V end lost 4 bases, the J end lost 10 bases, and 22 bases lay between the germline ends. Each CDR3 protein gets one entry after TCRdb re-called the 5' RACE reads with MiXCR. This table has approximately 440,000 distinct CDR3 sequences, 17% appearing once. The chain combines TRBV20-1 with TRBJ2-5; a weak D match, TRBD2 (5 bases). The sample consisted of blood, either unsorted or a sorted T cell fraction (not recorded which). This TCR was recovered from a male donor with ankylosing spondylitis. The CDR3 DNA reads as TGCAGTGCTACGCGACGGGATACAAGAGATGGCCAGTACTTC. Translating it yields CSATRRDTRDGQYF.